The T cell receptor (beta chain) described here comes from a study of regulatory and conventional T cells in RAG deficiency. The sorted conventional CD4+ T cells were CD25-low and CD127-high, with genomic DNA sequenced. Study-level findings and limits: Omenn patients showed >80% Treg-Tconv overlap and shorter CDR3 lengths. Omenn syndrome and CID/AS patients had 85 to 100-fold fewer unique Treg TCR beta sequences, versus approximately 9.8-fold elsewhere. Shannon entropy was markedly lower and Simpson indices higher in RAG-deficient patients than control T-cell subsets.

Concerning this clone: Antigen specificity is unknown.

This table comes from immunoSEQ multiplex PCR, and its TCRdb copy is limited to in-frame clones, with some not included. The sample has 45,000 or so clones; more than 80% are singletons. The CDR3 consists of 16 residues. Germline assignment: CDR1 LNHDA and CDR2 SQIVND (reference sequence). V shed 5 bases and J 0 bases; nucleotides not matched to a gene: 10. The same sample was also studied in work on regulatory T cells. That study reports: Primers: 52 TRBV forward and 13 TRBJ reverse. In patients, unique TRB V-J pairs were restricted and V/J usage skewed, especially in Tregs.

The receptor was isolated from a human donor in good health. The rearrangement uses TRBV19 and TRBJ2-7; 7 nucleotides match TRBD1. Sequenced: CD4+ effector T cells sorted from blood. This CDR3 reads CASSGPGQIASYEQYF. The CDR3 DNA reads as TGTGCCAGTAGTGGACCGGGACAGATCGCCTCCTACGAGCAGTACTTC.